This T cell receptor beta chain was obtained from a study of blood T cells in healthy people across ages. Study background: About one barcoded beta molecule per two T cells was the capture yield of template switching. The study, taken as a whole, reports: Per million T cells, the diversity of TCR beta decreased roughly linearly as age advanced.

Alongside a J-beta primer mix, a sample-barcoded 5' primer served in a second PCR lasting about 7 to 11 cycles. TCRdb re-called the 5' RACE reads through MiXCR, storing one row per CDR3 protein. The top ten hold about 9.4% of the sample, which has 750,000 to 1,000,000 distinct CDR3 sequences, under 35% seen once. Comments on this clonotype: Its antigen is as yet unknown.

The CDR3 has 17 residues. From germline, CDR1 is SEHNR and CDR2 FQNEAQ (reference sequence). V lost 3 bases to trimming and J lost 1 base, with 16 bases between them. Researchers collected about 9.7 milliliters of peripheral blood from every single donor. This same sample was also part of a study on T cells of mothers and their children.

Sequences were obtained from blood. The TCR originated in a woman between 40 and 50 years old in good health. This chain uses TRBV7-9 with TRBJ2-1; D may be TRBD1 or TRBD2 (5 bases each). The CDR3 protein is CASSFGTDGGSYNEQFF. In DNA, the CDR3 is TGTGCCAGCAGCTTTGGGACGGATGGGGGTTCCTACAATGAGCAGTTCTTC.